The 9 T cell receptor beta chains presented below share a single source sample, sequenced in a study of control samples from healthy donors and cancer patients. Method: immunoSEQ multiplex PCR; TCRdb's copy keeps in-frame clones and lacks some. The sample carries 150,000 to 200,000 clones, 90% recorded once. The sample comprised blood. The receptor source for this set is a woman aged 50 to 65 in good health.

This chain links TRBV15 with TRBJ2-2; 7 bases are shared with TRBD1. V gave up 6 bases and J gave up 1 base; unmatched junction bases: 8. CDR1 is LNHNV, CDR2 YYDKDF, per germline (reference sequence). The CDR3 is 16 amino acids. CDR3 nucleotides: TGTGCCACCAGTAAAGCGTACAGGGGGAACACCGGGGAGCTGTTTTTT. Its translation is CATSKAYRGNTGELFF.

The V gene is TRBV7-8, the J gene TRBJ1-6, with D perhaps matching TRBD1 (6 bases). The CDR3 contains 17 residues. V lost 4 bases to trimming and J lost 7 bases, with 20 bases between them. Germline lookup yields CDR1 SGHVS and CDR2 FQNEAQ. CDR3 sequence reads: CASSSATLQGSNSPLHF. The CDR3 nucleotides are TGTGCCAGCAGCTCAGCGACTTTACAGGGTTCGAATTCACCCCTCCACTTT.

This chain links TRBV11-3 with TRBJ2-5; perhaps D is TRBD1 or TRBD2 (5 bases each). V was shortened by 5 bases and J by 3 bases, with 13 bases between the two germline ends. Germline CDR1 and CDR2: SGHNT and YENEEA. The CDR3 is 14 residues long. The DNA for the CDR3 is TGTGCCAGCAGCGCCGGGACGGGGAAAGAGACCCAGTACTTC. It translates to CASSAGTGKETQYF. Together with reference TRBV11-3 and TRBJ2-5, the CDR3 gives the full variable domain: EAGVVQSPRYKIIEKKQPVAFWCNPISGHNTLYWYLQNLGQGPELLIRYENEEAVDDSQLPKDRFSAERLKGVDSTLKIQPAELGDSAVYLCASSAGTGKETQYFGPGTRLLVL.

This rearrangement joins TRBV7-9 to TRBJ1-3; D gene unclear. This CDR3 spans 13 amino acids. CDR1 is SEHNR, CDR2 FQNEAQ, per germline (reference sequence). Trimming took 5 bases from V and 6 from J, leaving 11 bases between them. CDR3 sequence reads: CASSRPNQNTIYF. The CDR3 DNA is TGTGCCAGCAGCCGACCGAATCAAAACACCATATATTTT.

The J gene is TRBJ2-5, the V gene TRBV3-1 (or the pseudogene TRBV3-2); maybe TRBD2 (5 bases). The CDR3 is made up of 16 amino acids. Trimming shortened V by 0 bases and J by 4 bases, and 15 bases separated the two germline ends. Germline V gene sequence: CDR1 LGHDT, CDR2 YNNKEL (reference sequence). CDR3 nucleotide sequence: TGTGCCAGCAGCCAAGAGTTGTCGACTATAGGAGAGACCCAGTACTTC. The encoded protein is CASSQELSTIGETQYF.

The chain links TRBV7-2 to TRBJ1-1; D is uncertain. Trimming took 3 bases from V and 0 from J, leaving 11 bases between them. There are 15 residues in the CDR3. CDR1 is SGHTA and CDR2 is FQGNSA in the germline V gene. CDR3 bases: TGTGCCAGCAGCTTGCAGACGGGCATGAACACTGAAGCTTTCTTT. This sequence encodes CASSLQTGMNTEAFF.

The chain links TRBV3-1 (or the pseudogene TRBV3-2) to TRBJ2-5; D is tentatively TRBD1 or TRBD2 (5 bases each). The CDR3 runs to 14 residues. Germline V CDR1 and CDR2: LGHDT, YNNKEL (reference sequence). V lost 4 bases, J lost 7 bases, and 16 bases lay in between. CDR3 nucleotide sequence: TGTGCCAGCAGCCCCCTCCAGGGAGTTGGGACCCAGTACTTC. Translated: CASSPLQGVGTQYF.

This clone was detected ten times or more. The chain combines TRBV15 with TRBJ1-2; TRBD1 matches 8 bases. V was pared by 5 bases and J by 7 bases, with 6 bases of the junction left unmatched. Germline V lookup: CDR1 LNHNV, CDR2 YYDKDF (reference sequence). The CDR3 is made up of 13 amino acids. CDR3 loop: CATSSRTGSGYTF. CDR3 DNA: TGTGCCACCAGCTCCCGGACAGGGAGTGGCTACACCTTC.

In the case of this clone: This sample includes further DNA sequences coding for the same CDR3. This rearrangement joins TRBV6-5 to TRBJ2-7; 11 positions agree with TRBD1. Germline V lookup: CDR1 MNHEY, CDR2 SVGAGI. The CDR3 spans 15 residues. J lost 3 bases, V lost 2 bases, and 3 bases had no gene match. The CDR3 nucleotides read TGTGCCAGCAGTTACCGGGACAGGGGGATCTACGAGCAGTACTTC. Residues: CASSYRDRGIYEQYF.